The sequence of this T cell receptor (beta chain) was determined in a study of CD8 T cells in ankylosing spondylitis. Whole-study findings and limits: Prior literature has documented some motif variants in synovial fluid and blood from reactive arthritis. Clones linked to disease, bearing a CD8+ phenotype, were relatively rare in peripheral blood. Matched synovial fluid from ankylosing spondylitis patients was reported to be enriched for disease-linked clones. Roughly eight highly homologous variants made up a TCR beta motif that seemed to typify ankylosing spondylitis blood.

With molecular barcodes, quantitative 5'-RACE was used to make the TCR beta libraries. TCRdb used MiXCR to reprocess the 5' RACE reads, holding one entry per CDR3 protein. This table has 400,000 to 450,000 distinct CDR3 sequences, approximately 17% appearing once. A remark on this clonotype: Its antigen is not identified.

The CDR3 consists of 14 residues. Germline values: CDR1 DFQATT, CDR2 SNEGSKA (reference sequence). Trimming took off 0 bases at V and 6 bases at J, with 13 bases between the two ends. Sequencing used blood, either unsorted or a sorted T cell fraction (not recorded which). The source of this sequence is a male donor with ankylosing spondylitis. V gene TRBV20-1 combines with J gene TRBJ2-3; possible D gene TRBD2, 6 bases. This CDR3 reads CSARDGFGGDTQYF. The CDR3 region has the DNA TGCAGTGCTAGAGATGGTTTTGGGGGGGATACGCAGTATTTT.